The 24 T cell receptor beta chains below all came from one sample that was sequenced in a study of shared clonotypes between healthy human individuals. Assay used: immunoSEQ multiplex PCR; TCRdb lists only in-frame clones, some missing. This sample has around 2.3 million clones; approximately 96% occur once, and the top ten carry more than 0.1%. The sample comprised naive CD4+ T cells sorted from blood. Subset given: CD45RA+ positively selected. The receptors stem from a man aged 18 to 29 in good health.

The count of this clone is one. This chain links TRBV27 with TRBJ2-7; 7 bases match TRBD1. Germline CDR1 and CDR2: MNHEY and SMNVEV (reference sequence). The CDR3 has 16 amino acids. Trimming cost V 4 bases and J 6 bases; bases outside gene matches: 15. The DNA of the CDR3 is TGTGCCAGCAGTTCAACCTCGGGGACAGCGGAGTTCGAGCAGTACTTC. Protein product: CASSSTSGTAEFEQYF.

This clone occurred once. V and J are TRBV11-1 and TRBJ2-7, with TRBD2 identical over 8 bases. J lost 2 bases, V lost 3 bases, and 15 bases had no gene match. Germline V gene lookup returns CDR1 SGHAT and CDR2 FQDESV (reference sequence). This CDR3 has 18 residues. The CDR3 sequence is CASSFLAGLAGSAYEQYF. The DNA for the CDR3 is TGTGCCAGCAGCTTCTTGGCAGGGTTAGCGGGATCTGCCTACGAGCAGTACTTC.

The rearrangement uses TRBV5-6 and TRBJ1-1, with TRBD1 matching over 7 bases. The CDR3 contains 15 residues. The V gene's germline CDR1 is SGHDT and CDR2 YYEEEE. The V segment lost 1 base and the J segment 0 bases; nucleotides outside the gene matches: 3. CDR3 nucleotide sequence: TGTGCCAGCAGCTTGCCGACAGGGATGAACACTGAAGCTTTCTTT. This translates into CASSLPTGMNTEAFF. Using reference TRBV5-6 and TRBJ1-1 for the parts outside the CDR3, the full variable domain is DAGVTQSPTHLIKTRGQQVTLRCSPKSGHDTVSWYQQALGQGPQFIFQYYEEEERQRGNFPDRFSGHQFPNYSSELNVNALLLGDSALYLCASSLPTGMNTEAFFGQGTRLTVV.

About this clone: Other DNA sequences in this specimen translate into the identical CDR3. The chain links TRBV19 to TRBJ2-5, with TRBD2 matching over 13 bases. The CDR3 is 14 residues long. V shed 4 bases, J shed 5 bases, and the junction held 1 base outside the gene matches. CDR1 and CDR2 from the germline V gene are LNHDA and SQIVND (reference sequence). CDR3 nucleotides: TGTGCCAGTAGTACGGGACTAGCGGGGGAGACCCAGTACTTC. This gives the protein CASSTGLAGETQYF.

This clone was seen a single time. This rearrangement joins TRBV21-1 to TRBJ1-5. TRBV21-1 is termed a pseudogene. The CDR3 extends over 18 amino acids. CDR3 sequence: CASSKGDLAMPCNQPQHF. CDR3 in DNA: TGTGCCAGCAGCAAAGGGGACCTTGCAATGCCTTGCAATCAGCCCCAGCATTTT.

This chain links TRBV7-8 with TRBJ2-7, with 12 bases fitting TRBD2. The length of the CDR3 is 16 residues. CDR1 and CDR2 from the germline V gene are SGHVS and FQNEAQ. The junction had 8 bases not matched to a gene; V was cut back by 5 bases and J by 3 bases. DNA for the CDR3: TGTGCCAGCAGCACCCCGACTAGCGGGAGCTTCTACGAGCAGTACTTC. It translates to CASSTPTSGSFYEQYF.

V gene TRBV7-2 combines with J gene TRBJ2-3, with TRBD1 identical over 8 bases. CDR3 length: 16 amino acids. V was pared by 1 base and J by 5 bases, with 8 bases of the junction left unmatched. Germline-derived CDR1 and CDR2 are SGHTA and FQGNSA. CDR3 loop: CASSLGFGQGKDTQYF. The CDR3 DNA sequence: TGTGCCAGCAGCTTAGGCTTTGGACAGGGAAAAGATACGCAGTATTTT. The full variable domain, in which reference TRBV7-2 and TRBJ2-3 provide the parts outside the CDR3, is GAGVSQSPSNKVTEKGKDVELRCDPISGHTALYWYRQSLGQGLEFLIYFQGNSAPDKSGLPSDRFSAERTGGSVSTLTIQRTQQEDSAVYLCASSLGFGQGKDTQYFGPGTRLTVL.

The rearrangement uses TRBV10-1 and TRBJ2-3, with D unclear. From germline, CDR1 is WNHNN and CDR2 SYGVQD (reference sequence). The CDR3 is 13 residues long. V was shortened by 3 bases and J by 7 bases, with 11 bases between the two germline ends. The CDR3 spells CASSELRANTQYF. The CDR3 region has the DNA TGCGCCAGCAGTGAATTAAGGGCAAATACGCAGTATTTT.

This chain links TRBV19 with TRBJ1-2; D possibly corresponds to TRBD1 (6 bases). This CDR3 is 12 amino acids long. V was clipped by 11 bases and J by 3 bases, with 13 bases between them. CDR1 is LNHDA and CDR2 is SQIVND in the germline V gene (reference sequence). The CDR3 DNA is TGTGCCGGCTCGGACAGCTACTATGGCTACACCTTC. Residues: CAGSDSYYGYTF.

V gene TRBV10-3 combines with J gene TRBJ2-7; D unresolved. V was cut by 0 bases and J by 1 base, with 10 bases left in between. The germline V gene encodes CDR1 ENHRY and CDR2 SYGVKD. The CDR3 sequence is 15 residues long. CDR3 sequence: CAISESFAASYEQYF. The CDR3 coding sequence is TGTGCCATCAGTGAGTCTTTTGCGGCGTCCTACGAGCAGTACTTC.

This chain joins TRBV6-5 and TRBJ1-2; 9 positions agree with TRBD1. Germline V gene lookup returns CDR1 MNHEY and CDR2 SVGAGI. The length of the CDR3 is 15 residues. The ends lost 2 bases at V and 4 bases at J; junction bases unmatched: 5. CDR3 nucleotide sequence: TGTGCCAGCAGTTACAAGGGACAGGGAGGCTATGGCTACACCTTC. This codes for CASSYKGQGGYGYTF.

Only one count was recorded for this clone. The rearrangement links TRBV18 to TRBJ1-4; a possible D gene is TRBD1 (5 bases). The CDR3 loop spans 17 amino acids. Germline-derived CDR1 and CDR2 are KGHSH and LQKENI. V was pared by 3 bases and J by 5 bases, with 19 bases between. The CDR3 spells CASSPGIRGGENEKLFF. DNA for the CDR3: TGTGCCAGCTCACCGGGGATAAGAGGAGGGGAGAATGAAAAACTGTTTTTT.

V and J are TRBV7-2 and TRBJ2-1; 9 positions match TRBD2. Germline CDR1 SGHTA, CDR2 FQGNSA. This CDR3 has 17 residues. V trimming: 1 base; J trimming: 3 bases; junction bases outside the gene matches: 7. The CDR3 loop reads CASSLDGLAGYYNEQFF. The CDR3 bases are TGTGCCAGCAGCTTAGATGGCCTAGCGGGATACTACAATGAGCAGTTCTTC.

The chain carries TRBV6-5 and TRBJ2-6; possible D gene TRBD1, 6 bases. Deletions cut 5 bases from V and 0 bases from J, with 8 bases between. CDR1 MNHEY and CDR2 SVGAGI come from the germline V gene. The CDR3 has 15 amino acids. The CDR3 nucleotides are TGTGCCAGCAGTCGGACAGACTCTGGGGCCAACGTCCTGACTTTC. Amino acids: CASSRTDSGANVLTF.

This clone is a singleton in its sample. This sequence joins TRBV28 and TRBJ1-2, with 8 bases that match TRBD1. The CDR3 spans 15 residues. Germline V CDR1 and CDR2: MDHEN, SYDVKM. The V and J ends lost 5 bases and 4 bases, in that order; junction bases with no gene match: 9. The CDR3 DNA follows: TGTGCCAGCAGTAGACCCGGGACAGGCACCTATGGCTACACCTTC. It translates to CASSRPGTGTYGYTF.

The chain joins TRBV30 to TRBJ1-6; no firm D call. The CDR3 runs 17 residues. Germline V gene lookup returns CDR1 GTSNPN and CDR2 SVGIG (reference sequence). V dropped 2 bases and J dropped 7 bases, with 21 bases sitting between them. CDR3 DNA sequence: TGTGCCTGGAGTCTACGACCCTCGGCCTGGCGGAATTCACCCCTCCACTTT. Translating gives CAWSLRPSAWRNSPLHF.

CDR3 coding DNA: TGTGCCACCTTGACTAGCGCAGATACGCAGTATTTT. It is translated as CATLTSADTQYF. The V gene is TRBV6-5, the J gene TRBJ2-3; TRBD2 matches at 8 bases. After removal of 10 bases from V and 4 bases from J, the junction contained 4 bases not matched to a gene. CDR1 is MNHEY and CDR2 is SVGAGI in the germline V gene. The CDR3 is 12 amino acids.

This rearrangement joins TRBV11-3 to TRBJ2-7; 10 bases line up with TRBD1. In germline, CDR1 is SGHNT, CDR2 YENEEA. J was trimmed by 5 bases and V by 4 bases; bases with no gene match: 2. This CDR3 is built from 13 residues. The CDR3 sequence: CASSWDRGHEQYF. The DNA of the CDR3 is TGTGCCAGCAGCTGGGACAGGGGCCACGAGCAGTACTTC.

A remark on this clone: This CDR3 is also generated by other DNA sequences in the sample. The V call is TRBV18, the J call TRBJ1-5, with TRBD1 matching over 9 bases. This CDR3 has 16 amino acids. Germline V gives CDR1 KGHSH, CDR2 LQKENI. Trimming took 3 bases from V and 1 from J; bases not matched to a gene: 4. The CDR3 coding sequence is TGTGCCAGCTCACCGACAGGGGGTTTGAGCAATCAGCCCCAGCATTTT. Its protein product is CASSPTGGLSNQPQHF.

The V and J genes are TRBV7-9 and TRBJ2-1; a weak D match, TRBD2 (6 bases). In germline, CDR1 is SEHNR, CDR2 FQNEAQ (reference sequence). The CDR3 covers 16 residues. V lost 0 bases and J lost 2, with 11 bases in between. The CDR3: CASSLAGSGTYNEQFF. The CDR3 nucleotides are TGTGCCAGCAGCTTAGCTGGTAGCGGAACCTACAATGAGCAGTTCTTC.

V usage is TRBV5-1 and J usage is TRBJ2-1, with TRBD2 matching over 10 bases. The CDR3 has 14 amino acids. From germline, CDR1 is SGHRS and CDR2 YFSETQ. The junction had 5 bases not matched to a gene; V was cut back by 4 bases and J by 7 bases. CDR3 sequence (DNA): TGCGCCAGCAGCCCTAGCGGGAGTAATAATGAGCAGTTCTTC. Residues: CASSPSGSNNEQFF.

The chain links TRBV7-9 to TRBJ2-7, with D perhaps matching TRBD1 (5 bases). Germline V gene lookup returns CDR1 SEHNR and CDR2 FQNEAQ (reference sequence). This CDR3 spans 14 amino acids. Trimming cost V 2 bases and J 5 bases, with 13 bases left between them. DNA for the CDR3: TGTGCCAGCAGCTTACCGACAGACATTAACGAGCAGTACTTC. Protein sequence: CASSLPTDINEQYF.

The V gene is TRBV2, the J gene TRBJ1-5, with D uncertain. The ends were cut back, 8 bases at V and 14 bases at J, with 22 bases in the middle. Germline CDR1 SNHLY, CDR2 FYNNEI. This CDR3 is built from 13 residues. The CDR3 sequence: CASEAHTARAKHF. The CDR3 bases are TGTGCCAGCGAGGCCCATACGGCCCGGGCTAAGCATTTT.

This clone was counted a single time. The CDR3 DNA follows: TGCGCCAGCAGCTGGGGACAGGAAACCAATGAGCAGTTCTTC. Its translation: CASSWGQETNEQFF. The chain carries TRBV5-1 and TRBJ2-1, with TRBD1 identical over 8 bases. The ends lost 3 bases at V and 6 bases at J; junction bases unmatched: 5. Per the germline V gene, CDR1 is SGHRS and CDR2 is YFSETQ. This CDR3 comprises 14 residues.